The 20 T cell receptor beta chains below were found in one sample sequenced in a study of metastatic and nonmetastatic thyroid tumors. Patients had received no treatment of any kind before thyroid surgery. Using MiXCR, TCRdb re-called clones from the PCR reads. This sample has under 20,000 clones, with roughly 29% found just once. The source material was tumor tissue. These receptors all come from a male donor with papillary thyroid cancer or a benign thyroid nodule (not recorded which). Some clones in this sample may be carry-over from other donors' samples.

At least ten counts were recorded for this clone. The chain uses TRBV10-3 and TRBJ2-2; TRBD2 matches at 10 bases. V gave up 0 bases and J gave up 0 bases; unmatched junction bases: 7. The CDR3 extends over 19 amino acids. CDR1 is ENHRY and CDR2 is SYGVKD in the germline V gene. The CDR3: CAISESRASGGPNTGELFF. DNA for the CDR3: TGTGCCATCAGTGAGTCACGGGCTAGCGGGGGACCGAACACCGGGGAGCTGTTTTTT.

The rearrangement links TRBV18 to TRBJ2-7; 8 bases agree with TRBD2. Germline CDR1 is KGHSH and CDR2 is LQKENI. With 0 bases clipped from V and 5 bases from J, the junction kept 6 bases outside the gene matches. The CDR3 is made up of 15 amino acids. CDR3 nucleotide sequence: TGTGCCAGCTCACCACCGAGCGGGAGCTTTAACGAGCAGTACTTC. It translates to CASSPPSGSFNEQYF.

The chain links TRBV28 to TRBJ2-1; TRBD2 aligns across 9 bases. This CDR3 region has 13 residues. Germline V lookup: CDR1 MDHEN, CDR2 SYDVKM. The V and J ends lost 9 bases and 4 bases, in that order; junction bases with no gene match: 4. The CDR3 loop reads CASVAGGYNEQFF. For the CDR3, the DNA is TGTGCCAGTGTGGCGGGAGGGTACAATGAGCAGTTCTTC.

This clone was seen more than once but under ten times. The CDR3 loop reads CASIGTASGNTIYF. The CDR3 coding sequence is TGTGCCAGCATCGGGACAGCCTCTGGAAACACCATATATTTT. The V and J genes are TRBV6-2 or TRBV6-3 and TRBJ1-3, with 7 nucleotides matching TRBD1. CDR3 length: 14 amino acids. Looked up from germline, CDR1 is MNHEY and CDR2 is SVGEGT. Germline trimming cut 7 bases from V and 0 bases from J; bases unmatched to any gene: 3.

V is TRBV27 and J is TRBJ2-7; D not certain. This CDR3 spans 13 amino acids. With 0 bases removed from V and 4 bases from J, the gap between germline ends came to 7 bases. CDR1 and CDR2 (germline): MNHEY, SMNVEV (reference sequence). The CDR3 sequence: CASSLSTEYEQYF. The DNA for the CDR3 is TGTGCCAGCAGTTTATCTACAGAGTACGAGCAGTACTTC.

A single count supports this clone. The chain is built from TRBV11-2 and TRBJ2-3; D gene unclear. The length of the CDR3 is 15 residues. The V gene lost 4 bases and the J gene lost 0 bases, with 11 bases spanning the gap. The V gene's germline CDR1 is SGHAT and CDR2 FQNNGV. The CDR3 sequence: CASSSSFDSTDTQYF. CDR3 bases: TGTGCCAGCAGCTCCTCATTTGACAGCACAGATACGCAGTATTTT.

This clone showed up just a few times. The J gene is TRBJ1-1, the V gene TRBV30; no definite D call. CDR1 is GTSNPN and CDR2 is SVGIG in the germline V gene (reference sequence). There are 14 residues in the CDR3. The V end was cut by 3 bases, the J end by 0 bases, with 11 bases between. The DNA for the CDR3 is TGTGCCTGGAGCCCCGGCGGGGTGAACACTGAAGCTTTCTTT. It yields the protein CAWSPGGVNTEAFF.

This clone was found a few times. The gene calls are TRBV11-3 and TRBJ1-6; D is ambiguous. The CDR3 is 15 amino acids. Germline CDR1 and CDR2: SGHNT and YENEEA. The germline V and J ends were trimmed by 0 bases and 7 bases, with 10 bases remaining between them. As DNA, the CDR3 is TGTGCCAGCAGCTTAGATCATGTGGGCAATTCACCCCTCCACTTT. The encoded protein is CASSLDHVGNSPLHF.

This clone is medium-sized (0.01 to 0.1%) in the sample. The V gene is TRBV5-1, the J gene TRBJ2-7, with 9 nucleotides matching TRBD1. In germline, CDR1 is SGHRS, CDR2 YFSETQ. CDR3 length: 15 amino acids. Unmatched junction bases numbered 3, after V lost 0 bases and J lost 2 bases. The CDR3 coding sequence is TGCGCCAGCAGCTTGGCCGGGACAGGGACCTACGAGCAGTACTTC. This translates into CASSLAGTGTYEQYF.

The rearrangement uses TRBV27 and TRBJ2-1; D is ambiguous. V lost 6 bases, J lost 0 bases, and 21 bases lay in between. Germline assignment: CDR1 MNHEY and CDR2 SMNVEV (reference sequence). The CDR3 is made up of 18 amino acids. The DNA for the CDR3 is TGTGCCAGCAGGCTATTGGGGTTGACTCCAAGCTCCTACAATGAGCAGTTCTTC. Residues: CASRLLGLTPSSYNEQFF.

This sequence joins TRBV20-1 and TRBJ1-2, with TRBD1 matching 7 bases. CDR3 size: 18 residues. CDR1 is DFQATT, CDR2 SNEGSKA, per germline (reference sequence). The ends lost 0 bases at V and 1 base at J; junction bases unmatched: 14. In DNA form, the CDR3 reads TGCAGTGCTAGAGATTTTTACTCCGGGACAGAAAATAACTATGGCTACACCTTC. Protein product: CSARDFYSGTENNYGYTF.

This clone ranks as medium-sized (0.01 to 0.1%). This chain uses TRBV2 with TRBJ1-3; possible D gene TRBD1, 5 bases. The germline V gene has CDR1 SNHLY and CDR2 FYNNEI. The CDR3 covers 14 residues. V was clipped by 9 bases and J by 0 bases, with 12 bases between them. CDR3 loop: CARSLGDSGNTIYF. CDR3 sequence (DNA): TGTGCCAGGTCACTAGGGGACTCTGGAAACACCATATATTTT.

Sample share makes this clone medium-sized (0.01 to 0.1%). The chain uses TRBV27 and TRBJ1-1, with D unresolved. Per the germline V gene, CDR1 is MNHEY and CDR2 is SMNVEV (reference sequence). CDR3 size: 15 residues. V gave up 3 bases and J gave up 4 bases, with 15 bases separating them. This CDR3 is CASSFGSPGSTEAFF. The CDR3, as DNA: TGTGCCAGCAGTTTTGGGAGCCCCGGGAGCACTGAAGCTTTCTTT.

The J gene is TRBJ2-2, the V gene TRBV7-3; D call uncertain. The CDR3 extends over 16 amino acids. The germline CDR1 and CDR2 sequences are SGHTA and FQGTGA. V was shortened by 1 base and J by 7 bases, with 16 bases between the two germline ends. In DNA form, the CDR3 reads TGTGCCAGCAGCTTAATGTCTAGGGATTTTAACGGGGAGCTGTTTTTT. It specifies CASSLMSRDFNGELFF.

V usage is TRBV28 and J usage is TRBJ2-1; 10 nucleotides align to TRBD2. CDR3 length: 15 residues. The J segment lost 10 bases and the V segment lost 1 base, leaving 7 bases of the junction unmatched. Germline CDR1 is MDHEN and CDR2 is SYDVKM. CDR3 sequence reads: CASSLSPLAGAEQFF. The DNA of the CDR3 is TGTGCCAGCAGTTTATCCCCGCTAGCGGGAGCCGAGCAGTTCTTC. The full variable domain, completed using reference TRBV28 and TRBJ2-1, is DVKVTQSSRYLVKRTGEKVFLECVQDMDHENMFWYRQDPGLGLRLIYFSYDVKMKEKGDIPEGYSVSREKKERFSLILESASTNQTSMYLCASSLSPLAGAEQFFGPGTRLTVL.

This clone was observed a few times. The chain has TRBV11-2 and TRBJ2-7, with D possibly being TRBD2 (5 bases). Trimming cost V 6 bases and J 3 bases, with 18 bases left between them. Germline lookup yields CDR1 SGHAT and CDR2 FQNNGV. CDR3 length: 15 residues. This CDR3 is CASRRSTGLLYEQYF. For the CDR3, the DNA is TGTGCCAGCAGACGATCCACGGGGTTACTCTACGAGCAGTACTTC.

The table lists this clone with many counts. V and J are TRBV7-8 and TRBJ2-3, with 10 bases fitting TRBD2. With 1 base clipped from V and 4 bases from J, the junction kept 8 bases outside the gene matches. The CDR3 length is 17 residues. The germline V gene has CDR1 SGHVS and CDR2 FQNEAQ. CDR3 loop: CASSLDGLAGASDTQYF. Written as DNA, the CDR3 is TGTGCCAGCAGCTTAGACGGGCTAGCGGGAGCATCAGATACGCAGTATTTT.

The table lists this clone with many counts. V gene TRBV7-8 combines with J gene TRBJ2-4, with TRBD2 matching 8 bases. Germline CDR1 SGHVS, CDR2 FQNEAQ. The CDR3 spans 17 residues. V lost 5 bases to trimming and J lost 0 bases; unmatched junction nucleotides: 9. The CDR3 sequence is CASSPSASGLAKNIQYF. CDR3 DNA: TGTGCCAGCAGCCCCTCGGCTAGCGGGCTAGCCAAAAACATTCAGTACTTC.

The rearrangement links TRBV9 to TRBJ2-2, with D unclear. Between the trimmed V and J ends, which lost 0 bases and 6 bases, there was a span of 6 bases. This CDR3 has 13 residues. Germline assignment: CDR1 SGDLS and CDR2 YYNGEE. The chain's CDR3 is CASSVASSGELFF. The CDR3 DNA reads as TGTGCCAGCAGCGTAGCGTCTTCCGGGGAGCTGTTTTTT. The whole variable domain, filled in from reference TRBV9 and TRBJ2-2, reads DSGVTQTPKHLITATGQRVTLRCSPRSGDLSVYWYQQSLDQGLQFLIQYYNGEERAKGNILERFSAQQFPDLHSELNLSSLELGDSALYFCASSVASSGELFFGEGSRLTVL.

By sample share, this clone is medium-sized. This rearrangement joins TRBV19 to TRBJ1-2; D gene ambiguous. This CDR3 is 13 amino acids long. Trimming took 5 bases from V and 3 from J, leaving 10 bases between them. Germline lookup yields CDR1 LNHDA and CDR2 SQIVND (reference sequence). The CDR3 sequence: CASSGDGYYGYTF. The CDR3, as DNA: TGTGCCAGTAGTGGAGACGGGTACTATGGCTACACCTTC.